This T cell receptor beta chain was found in a study of blood T cell repertoires in COVID-19. This clone showed up just a few times. The CDR3 is 16 residues long. Per the germline V gene, CDR1 is KGHDR and CDR2 is SFDVKD. V shed 3 bases and J 7 bases; nucleotides not matched to a gene: 10. Methods used by the authors: Amplification of reference gene primers was used by the study to estimate nucleated cell counts. Method: immunoSEQ multiplex PCR; TCRdb's copy keeps in-frame clones and lacks some. V, J and clone size are taken as reported in that table, and D and trimming were inferred from the DNA itself. The table shows about 220,000 clones, with 80% occurring only once.

This clonotype was sampled from a woman aged 70 to 79 with acute or convalescent COVID-19. Sequencing was done on a sample of peripheral blood. The chain couples TRBV24-1 to TRBJ1-1; TRBD1 matches at 10 bases. The CDR3 protein is CATSDPHGTGDGEAFF. CDR3 DNA sequence: TGTGCCACCAGTGATCCCCATGGGACAGGGGATGGTGAAGCTTTCTTT.